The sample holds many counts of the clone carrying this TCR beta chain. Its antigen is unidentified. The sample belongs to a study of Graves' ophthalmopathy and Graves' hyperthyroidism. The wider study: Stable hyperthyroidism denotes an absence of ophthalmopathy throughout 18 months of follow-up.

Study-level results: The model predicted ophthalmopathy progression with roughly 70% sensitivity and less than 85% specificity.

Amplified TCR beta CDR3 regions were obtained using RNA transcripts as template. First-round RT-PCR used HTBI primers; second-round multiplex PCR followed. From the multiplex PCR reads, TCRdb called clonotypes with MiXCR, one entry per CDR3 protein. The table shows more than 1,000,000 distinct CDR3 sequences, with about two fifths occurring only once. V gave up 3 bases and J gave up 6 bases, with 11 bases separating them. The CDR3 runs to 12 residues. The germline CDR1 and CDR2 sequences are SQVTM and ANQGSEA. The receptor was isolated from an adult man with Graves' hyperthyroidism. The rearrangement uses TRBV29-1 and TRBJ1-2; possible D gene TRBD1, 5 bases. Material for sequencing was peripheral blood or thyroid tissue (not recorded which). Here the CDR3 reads CSVDPDSNGYTF. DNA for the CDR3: TGCAGCGTTGACCCCGACAGCAATGGCTACACCTTC.